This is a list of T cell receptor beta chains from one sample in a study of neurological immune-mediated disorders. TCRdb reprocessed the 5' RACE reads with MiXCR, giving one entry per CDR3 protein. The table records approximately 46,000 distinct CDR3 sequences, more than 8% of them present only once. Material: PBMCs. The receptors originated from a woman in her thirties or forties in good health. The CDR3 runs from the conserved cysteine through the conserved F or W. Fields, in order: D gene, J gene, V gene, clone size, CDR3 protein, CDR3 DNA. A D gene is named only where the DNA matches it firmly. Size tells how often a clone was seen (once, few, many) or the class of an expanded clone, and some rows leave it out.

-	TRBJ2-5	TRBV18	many	CASSPLRQKETQYF	TGTGCCAGCTCACCACTGAGACAGAAAGAGACCCAGTACTTC
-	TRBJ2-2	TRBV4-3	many	CASSQAWGRYTGELFF	TGCGCCAGCAGCCAAGCCTGGGGACGATACACCGGGGAGCTGTTTTTT
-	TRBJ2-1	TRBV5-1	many	CASSLDIGFSDEQFF	TGCGCCAGCAGCTTGGATATAGGGTTCAGCGATGAGCAGTTCTTC
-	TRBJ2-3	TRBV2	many	CASSASGQSGDTQYF	TGTGCCAGCAGCGCAAGCGGCCAGTCGGGGGATACGCAGTATTTT
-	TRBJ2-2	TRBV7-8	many	CASSLYQSGELFF	TGTGCCAGCAGCCTATATCAATCCGGGGAGCTGTTTTTT
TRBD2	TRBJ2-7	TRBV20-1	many	CSGREGNYEQYF	TGCAGTGGGAGGGAGGGAAACTACGAGCAGTACTTC
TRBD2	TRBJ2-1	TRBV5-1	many	CASSSSGGVNEQFF	TGCGCCAGCAGCTCTAGCGGGGGGGTAAATGAGCAGTTCTTC
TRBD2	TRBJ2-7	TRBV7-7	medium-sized	CASSLLAGAYEQYF	TGTGCCAGCAGTTTGCTAGCGGGGGCCTACGAGCAGTACTTC
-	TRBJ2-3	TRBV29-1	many	CSVEWARPISTDTQYF	TGCAGCGTTGAATGGGCGCGACCAATAAGCACAGATACGCAGTATTTT
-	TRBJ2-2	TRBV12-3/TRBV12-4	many	CASSLHNTGELFF	TGTGCCAGCAGTTTACATAACACCGGGGAGCTGTTTTTT
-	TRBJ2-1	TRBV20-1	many	CSARGRRGNEQFF	TGCAGTGCTAGAGGCCGAAGGGGGAATGAGCAGTTCTTC
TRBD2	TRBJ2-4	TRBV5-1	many	CASSLGVASGDQNIQYF	TGCGCCAGCAGCTTGGGGGTCGCTAGCGGGGATCAAAACATTCAGTACTTC
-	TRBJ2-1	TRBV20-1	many	CSARARGAYNEQFF	TGCAGTGCTAGAGCTAGGGGGGCCTACAATGAGCAGTTCTTC
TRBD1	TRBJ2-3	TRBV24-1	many	CATSDWTGVTDTQYF	TGTGCCACCAGTGATTGGACAGGGGTCACAGATACGCAGTATTTT
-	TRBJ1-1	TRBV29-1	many	CSVEPGVNTEAFF	TGCAGCGTTGAACCCGGGGTGAACACTGAAGCTTTCTTT
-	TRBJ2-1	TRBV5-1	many	CASSSRALGDEQFF	TGCGCCAGCAGCTCCCGGGCCCTGGGGGATGAGCAGTTCTTC
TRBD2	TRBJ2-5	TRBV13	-	CASGQRGRYRHETQYF	TGTGCCAGCGGTCAACGCGGGAGGTACCGGCACGAGACCCAGTACTTC
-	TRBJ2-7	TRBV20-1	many	CSARVHRRVEQYF	TGCAGTGCCAGAGTCCACCGTAGGGTCGAGCAGTACTTC
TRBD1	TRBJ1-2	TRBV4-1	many	CASSPGQGGTF	TGCGCCAGCAGCCCTGGACAGGGCGGAACCTTC
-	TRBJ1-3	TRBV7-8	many	CASSFSQPLSGNTIYF	TGTGCCAGCAGCTTTAGTCAGCCTCTCTCTGGAAACACCATATATTTT
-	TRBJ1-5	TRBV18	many	CASSGTRNQPQHF	TGTGCCAGCTCGGGGACAAGGAATCAGCCCCAGCATTTT
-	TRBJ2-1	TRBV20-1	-	CSAEGEADYNEQFF	TGCAGTGCTGAGGGCGAGGCGGACTACAATGAGCAGTTCTTC
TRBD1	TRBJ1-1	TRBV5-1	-	CASSKGQGSQTEAFF	TGCGCCAGCAGCAAGGGACAGGGTTCCCAGACTGAAGCTTTCTTT
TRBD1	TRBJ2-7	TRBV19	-	CASTKTGTGGREQYF	TGTGCCAGTACCAAAACCGGGACAGGCGGGCGCGAGCAGTACTTC
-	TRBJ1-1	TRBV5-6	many	CASSRVGAYTEAFF	TGTGCCAGCAGCCGTGTTGGGGCCTACACTGAAGCTTTCTTT
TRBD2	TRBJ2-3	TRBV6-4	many	CASTMKAGGITDTQYF	TGTGCCAGCACAATGAAGGCGGGGGGAATCACAGATACGCAGTATTTT
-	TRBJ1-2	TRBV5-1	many	CASSVMGRIYSPYGYTF	TGCGCCAGCAGCGTAATGGGACGGATCTATAGTCCCTATGGCTACACCTTC
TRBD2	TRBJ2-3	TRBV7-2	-	CASSWTSGGGTDTQYF	TGTGCCAGCAGCTGGACTAGCGGGGGGGGCACAGATACGCAGTATTTT
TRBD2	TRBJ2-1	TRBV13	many	CASSYGPSGAYNEQFF	TGTGCCAGCAGCTACGGGCCTAGCGGGGCATACAATGAGCAGTTCTTC
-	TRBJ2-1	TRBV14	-	CASSPQFNEQFF	TGTGCCAGCAGCCCCCAGTTCAATGAGCAGTTCTTC
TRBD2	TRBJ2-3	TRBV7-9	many	CASSAAGGGLADTQYF	TGTGCCAGCAGCGCAGCTGGCGGGGGGTTAGCAGATACGCAGTATTTT
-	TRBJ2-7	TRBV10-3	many	CAIRDGVWEQYF	TGTGCCATCAGGGACGGCGTATGGGAGCAGTACTTC
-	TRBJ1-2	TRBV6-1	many	CASSEQIYGYTF	TGTGCCAGCAGTGAACAGATCTATGGCTACACCTTC
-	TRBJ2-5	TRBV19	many	CATSLSPNAETQYF	TGTGCCACCTCGTTAAGTCCCAATGCGGAGACCCAGTACTTC
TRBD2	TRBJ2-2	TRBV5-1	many	CASSLGVSGTDGELFF	TGCGCCAGCAGCTTAGGAGTTAGCGGGACGGACGGGGAGCTGTTTTTT
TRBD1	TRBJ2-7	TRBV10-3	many	CAIDRGHDEQYF	TGTGCCATAGACAGGGGGCACGACGAGCAGTACTTC
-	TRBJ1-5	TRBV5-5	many	CASSLEGGNQPQHF	TGTGCCAGCAGCCTGGAGGGGGGTAATCAGCCCCAGCATTTT
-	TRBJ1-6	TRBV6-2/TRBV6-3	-	CASSYGGLSPLHF	TGTGCCAGCAGTTACGGGGGACTGTCGCCCCTCCACTTT
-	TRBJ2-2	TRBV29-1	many	CSVDGQGGYTGELFF	TGCAGCGTTGACGGGCAGGGGGGTTACACCGGGGAGCTGTTTTTT
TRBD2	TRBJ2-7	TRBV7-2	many	CASSLGSAGDYEQYF	TGTGCCAGCAGCTTAGGGTCGGCGGGAGACTACGAGCAGTACTTC